This record looks at one TCR beta chain sequence and its context. The CDR3 is 17 amino acids. Germline loops: CDR1 MNHEY, CDR2 SMNVEV (reference sequence). V shed 2 bases and J 5 bases; nucleotides not matched to a gene: 7. Data came from immunoSEQ multiplex PCR; TCRdb stores just in-frame clones and leaves some out. The sample lists 60,000 to 65,000 clones, nearly 95% occurring once. The data are from a study of technical replicates of blood from four donors. The sequenced sample consisted of PBMCs. The gene calls are TRBV27 and TRBJ2-1; the match to TRBD2 covers 12 bases. This TCR derives from a human donor in good health. Some clones in this sample may be carry-over from other donors' samples. The CDR3 spells CASSLRNRLAGDNEQFF. The CDR3 DNA reads as TGTGCCAGCAGTTTAAGGAACCGACTAGCGGGAGACAATGAGCAGTTCTTC.